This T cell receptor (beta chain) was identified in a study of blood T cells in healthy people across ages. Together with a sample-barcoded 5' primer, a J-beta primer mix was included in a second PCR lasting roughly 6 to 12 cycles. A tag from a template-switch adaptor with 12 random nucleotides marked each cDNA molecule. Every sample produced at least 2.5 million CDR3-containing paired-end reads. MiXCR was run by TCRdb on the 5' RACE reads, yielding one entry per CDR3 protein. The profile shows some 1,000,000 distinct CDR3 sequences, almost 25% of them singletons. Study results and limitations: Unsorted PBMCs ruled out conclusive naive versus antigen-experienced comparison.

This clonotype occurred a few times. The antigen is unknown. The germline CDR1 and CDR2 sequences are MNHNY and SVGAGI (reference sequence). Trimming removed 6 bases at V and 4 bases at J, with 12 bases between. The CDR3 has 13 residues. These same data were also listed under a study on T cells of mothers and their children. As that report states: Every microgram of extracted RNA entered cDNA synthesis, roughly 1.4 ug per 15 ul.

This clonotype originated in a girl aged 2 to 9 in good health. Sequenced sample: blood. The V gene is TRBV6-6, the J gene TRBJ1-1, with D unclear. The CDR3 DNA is TGTGCCAGCAGAGACGCGGGGAGCACTGAAGCTTTCTTT. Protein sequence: CASRDAGSTEAFF.